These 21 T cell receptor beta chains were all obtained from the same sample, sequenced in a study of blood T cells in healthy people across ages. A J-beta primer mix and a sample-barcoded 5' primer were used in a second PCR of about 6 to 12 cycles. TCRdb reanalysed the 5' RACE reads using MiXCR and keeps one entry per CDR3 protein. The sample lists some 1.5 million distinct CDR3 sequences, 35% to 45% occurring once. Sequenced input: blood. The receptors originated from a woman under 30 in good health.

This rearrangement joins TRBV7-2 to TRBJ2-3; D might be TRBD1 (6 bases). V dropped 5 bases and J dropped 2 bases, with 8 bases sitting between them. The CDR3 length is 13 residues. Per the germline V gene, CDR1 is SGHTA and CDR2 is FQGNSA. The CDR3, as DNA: TGTGCCAGCAGCGGACAGACCACAGATACGCAGTATTTT. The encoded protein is CASSGQTTDTQYF.

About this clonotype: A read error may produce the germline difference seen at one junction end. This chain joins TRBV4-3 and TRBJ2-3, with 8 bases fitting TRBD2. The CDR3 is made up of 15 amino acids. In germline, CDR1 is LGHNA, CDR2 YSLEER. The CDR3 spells CTSSRGLVGADTQYF. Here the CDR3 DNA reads TGCACCAGCAGCCGGGGACTAGTAGGTGCAGATACGCAGTATTTT.

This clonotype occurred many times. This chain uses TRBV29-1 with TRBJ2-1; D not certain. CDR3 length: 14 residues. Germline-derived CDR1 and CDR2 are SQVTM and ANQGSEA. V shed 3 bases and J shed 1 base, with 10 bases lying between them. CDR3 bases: TGCAGCGTTGACGACGGGCTATCCTACAATGAGCAGTTCTTC. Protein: CSVDDGLSYNEQFF.

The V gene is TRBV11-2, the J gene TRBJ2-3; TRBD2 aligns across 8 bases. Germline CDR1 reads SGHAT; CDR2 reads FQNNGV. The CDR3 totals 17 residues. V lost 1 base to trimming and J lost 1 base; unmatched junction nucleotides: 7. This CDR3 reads CASSLVRGGSGTDTQYF. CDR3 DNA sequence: TGTGCCAGCAGCTTAGTTCGCGGGGGGAGTGGCACAGATACGCAGTATTTT.

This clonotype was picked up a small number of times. CDR3 loop: CASSYMRLNTGELFF. The DNA for the CDR3 is TGTGCCAGCAGTTACATGCGTCTCAACACCGGGGAGCTGTTTTTT. The chain is built from TRBV6-2 or TRBV6-3 and TRBJ2-2; no reliable D call. Germline V lookup: CDR1 MNHEY, CDR2 SVGEGT. Trimming pared 2 bases from V and 2 bases from J, leaving 9 bases between. The CDR3 runs to 15 residues.

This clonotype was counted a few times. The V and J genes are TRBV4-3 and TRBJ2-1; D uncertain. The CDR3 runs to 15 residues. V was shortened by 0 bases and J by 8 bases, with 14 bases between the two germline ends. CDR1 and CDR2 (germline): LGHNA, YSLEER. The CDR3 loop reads CASSQDLELAHEQFF. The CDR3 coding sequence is TGCGCCAGCAGCCAAGATCTTGAGTTAGCCCATGAGCAGTTCTTC.

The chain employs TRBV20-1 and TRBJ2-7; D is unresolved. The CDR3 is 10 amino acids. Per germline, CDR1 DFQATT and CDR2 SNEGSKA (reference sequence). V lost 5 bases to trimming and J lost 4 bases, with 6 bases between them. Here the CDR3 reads CSAVLYEQYF. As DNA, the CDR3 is TGCAGTGCTGTTCTTTACGAGCAGTACTTC.

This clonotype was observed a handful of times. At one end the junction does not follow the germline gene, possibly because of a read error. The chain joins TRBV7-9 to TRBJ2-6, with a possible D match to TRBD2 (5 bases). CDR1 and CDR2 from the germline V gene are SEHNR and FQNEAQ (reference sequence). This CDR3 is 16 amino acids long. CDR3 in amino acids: CASSGRERSGANVLTF. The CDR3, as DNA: TGCGCCAGCAGCGGTAGAGAGCGCTCTGGGGCCAACGTCCTGACTTTC.

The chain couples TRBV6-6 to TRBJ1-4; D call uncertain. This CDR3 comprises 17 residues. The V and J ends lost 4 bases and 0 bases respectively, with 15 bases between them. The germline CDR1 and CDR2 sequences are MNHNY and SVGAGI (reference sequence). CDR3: CASSFEEGRATNEKLFF. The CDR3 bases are TGTGCCAGCAGTTTTGAGGAAGGAAGGGCAACTAATGAAAAACTGTTTTTT.

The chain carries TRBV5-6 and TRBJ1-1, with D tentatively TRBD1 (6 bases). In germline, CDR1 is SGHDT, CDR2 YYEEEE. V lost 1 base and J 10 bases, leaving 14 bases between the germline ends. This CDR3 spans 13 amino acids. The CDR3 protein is CASSLRGAGGAFF. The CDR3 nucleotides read TGTGCCAGCAGCTTGCGGGGGGCCGGAGGAGCTTTCTTT.

CDR3 sequence reads: CASSSSGTLRFRADTQYF. In DNA, the CDR3 is TGTGCCAGCAGTTCCTCCGGGACCTTACGCTTTCGGGCAGATACGCAGTATTTT. The chain couples TRBV28 to TRBJ2-3; the D gene could be TRBD1 or TRBD2 (5 bases each). CDR1 is MDHEN, CDR2 SYDVKM, per germline. The CDR3 is made up of 18 amino acids. With 4 bases removed from V and 4 bases from J, the gap between germline ends came to 24 bases.

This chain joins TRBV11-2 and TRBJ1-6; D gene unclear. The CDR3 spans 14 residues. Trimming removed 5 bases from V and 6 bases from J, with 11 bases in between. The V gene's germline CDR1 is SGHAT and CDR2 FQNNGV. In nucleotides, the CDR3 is TGTGCCAGCAGCATACGGACGGGTAATTCACCCCTCCACTTT. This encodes CASSIRTGNSPLHF.

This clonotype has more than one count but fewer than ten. The CDR3 sequence is CASSGGTSGNPGDTQYF. The CDR3 region has the DNA TGTGCCAGCAGTGGGGGGACTAGCGGGAATCCGGGAGATACGCAGTATTTT. The J gene is TRBJ2-3, the V gene TRBV12-3 or TRBV12-4; TRBD2 matches 13 bases. The junction had 10 bases not matched to a gene; V was cut back by 5 bases and J by 5 bases. The CDR3 runs to 17 residues.

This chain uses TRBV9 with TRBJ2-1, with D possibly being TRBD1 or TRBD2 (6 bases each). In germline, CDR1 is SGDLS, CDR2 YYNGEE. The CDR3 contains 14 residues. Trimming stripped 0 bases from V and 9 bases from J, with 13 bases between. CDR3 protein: CASSVDGGRGEQFF. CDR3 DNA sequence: TGTGCCAGCAGCGTAGATGGGGGGCGGGGTGAGCAGTTCTTC.

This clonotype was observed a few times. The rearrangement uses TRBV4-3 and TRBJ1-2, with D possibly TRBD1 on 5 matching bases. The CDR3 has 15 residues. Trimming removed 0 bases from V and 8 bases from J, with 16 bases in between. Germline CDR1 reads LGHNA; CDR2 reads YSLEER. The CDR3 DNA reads TGCGCCAGCAGCCAAGAAGGTAACAGGCCGAGAGGCTACACCTTC. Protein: CASSQEGNRPRGYTF.

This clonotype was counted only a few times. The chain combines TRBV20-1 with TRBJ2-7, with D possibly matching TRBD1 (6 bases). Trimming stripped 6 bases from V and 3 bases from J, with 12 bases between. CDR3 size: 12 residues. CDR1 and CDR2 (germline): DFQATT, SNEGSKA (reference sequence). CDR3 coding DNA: TGCAGTGCAGCCGGACAGATCTACGAGCAGTACTTC. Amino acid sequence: CSAAGQIYEQYF.

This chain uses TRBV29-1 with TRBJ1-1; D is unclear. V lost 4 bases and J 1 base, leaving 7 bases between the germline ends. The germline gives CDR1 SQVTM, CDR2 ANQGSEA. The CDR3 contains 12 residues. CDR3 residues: CSVAKGNTEAFF. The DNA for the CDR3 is TGCAGCGTTGCAAAAGGGAACACTGAAGCTTTCTTT.

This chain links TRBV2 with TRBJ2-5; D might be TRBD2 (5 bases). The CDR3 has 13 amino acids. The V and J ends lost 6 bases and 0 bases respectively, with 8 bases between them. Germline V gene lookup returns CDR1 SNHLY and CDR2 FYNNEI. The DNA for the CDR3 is TGTGCCAGCAGCGCGGACTACCAAGAGACCCAGTACTTC. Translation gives CASSADYQETQYF.

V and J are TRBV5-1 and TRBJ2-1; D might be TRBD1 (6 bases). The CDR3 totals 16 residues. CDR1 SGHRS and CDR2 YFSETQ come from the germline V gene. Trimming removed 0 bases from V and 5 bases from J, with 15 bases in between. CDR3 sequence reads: CASSLEDRIGNNEQFF. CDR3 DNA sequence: TGCGCCAGCAGCTTGGAAGACAGGATCGGCAACAATGAGCAGTTCTTC.

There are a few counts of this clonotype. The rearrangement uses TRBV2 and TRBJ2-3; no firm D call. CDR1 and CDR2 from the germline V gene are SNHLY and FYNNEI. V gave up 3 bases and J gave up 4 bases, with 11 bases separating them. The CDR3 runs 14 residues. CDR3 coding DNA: TGTGCCAGCAGTGACGGGCAGCCCTCAGATACGCAGTATTTT. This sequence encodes CASSDGQPSDTQYF.

CDR3 DNA sequence: TGCAGTGCGGGTCCGGGACTAGGAGATGAGCAGTTCTTC. Its protein product is CSAGPGLGDEQFF. The chain carries TRBV20-1 and TRBJ2-1, with 8 bases aligning to TRBD2. This CDR3 is 13 amino acids long. V lost 6 bases and J lost 8; bases outside the gene matches: 9. Germline V gives CDR1 DFQATT, CDR2 SNEGSKA (reference sequence).